This note documents a single TCR beta chain sequence. What it binds is not known. This specimen belongs to a study of shared clonotypes between healthy human individuals. Study-wide findings and caveats: Represented diversity, genetic and exposure-history alike, was limited by few donors.

Researchers divided each subset's genomic DNA evenly across several immunoSEQ plates. Original data processing: ImmunoSEQ gave junction-only sequences without quality scores, so filtering differed. Measured with immunoSEQ multiplex PCR; TCRdb has only the in-frame clones, and not every one. The V and J calls and clone size are taken from that table; D and trimming were inferred from the DNA. Of about 100,000 clones detected, about 45% appear once; the ten largest clones hold more than 13%. The CDR3 loop spans 16 amino acids. Germline V gene lookup returns CDR1 SGHRS and CDR2 YFSETQ. The V end was cut by 2 bases, the J end by 4 bases, with 18 bases between.

This chain links TRBV5-1 with TRBJ1-2, with D possibly being TRBD1 (5 bases). Sequencing used PBMCs. The sequence was obtained from a woman in her thirties or forties in good health. Some clones in this sample may be carry-over from other donors' samples. The DNA for the CDR3 is TGCGCCAGCAGCTTCGGAAATTCGGGGGTTCCCTATGGCTACACCTTC. As protein: CASSFGNSGVPYGYTF. Using reference TRBV5-1 and TRBJ1-2 for the parts outside the CDR3, the full variable domain is KAGVTQTPRYLIKTRGQQVTLSCSPISGHRSVSWYQQTPGQGLQFLFEYFSETQRNKGNFPGRFSGRQFSNSRSEMNVSTLELGDSALYLCASSFGNSGVPYGYTFGSGTRLTVV.